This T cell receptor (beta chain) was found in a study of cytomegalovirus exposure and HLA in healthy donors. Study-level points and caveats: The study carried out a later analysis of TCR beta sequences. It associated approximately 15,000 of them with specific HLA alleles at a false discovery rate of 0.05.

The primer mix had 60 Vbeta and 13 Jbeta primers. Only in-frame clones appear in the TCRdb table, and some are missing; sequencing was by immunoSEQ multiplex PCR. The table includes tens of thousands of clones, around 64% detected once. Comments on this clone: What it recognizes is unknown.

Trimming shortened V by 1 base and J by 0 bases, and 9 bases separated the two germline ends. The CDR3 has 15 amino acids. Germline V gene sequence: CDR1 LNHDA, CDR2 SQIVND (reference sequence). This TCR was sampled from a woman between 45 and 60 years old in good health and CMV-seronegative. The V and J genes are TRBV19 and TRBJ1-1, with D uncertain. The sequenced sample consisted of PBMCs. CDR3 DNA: TGTGCCAGTAGTATAGGTAGCACGCTGAACACTGAAGCTTTCTTT. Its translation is CASSIGSTLNTEAFF.